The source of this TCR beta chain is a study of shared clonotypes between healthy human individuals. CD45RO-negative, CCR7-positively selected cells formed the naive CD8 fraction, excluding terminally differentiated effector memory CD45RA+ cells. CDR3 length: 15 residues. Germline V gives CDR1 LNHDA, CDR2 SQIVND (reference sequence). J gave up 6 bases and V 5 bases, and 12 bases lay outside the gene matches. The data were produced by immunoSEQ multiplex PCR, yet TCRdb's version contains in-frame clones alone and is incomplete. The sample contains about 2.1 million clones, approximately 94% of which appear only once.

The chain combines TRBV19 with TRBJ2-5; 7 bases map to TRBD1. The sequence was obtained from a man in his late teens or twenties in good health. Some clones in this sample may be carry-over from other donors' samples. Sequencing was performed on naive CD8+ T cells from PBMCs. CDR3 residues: CASSAQSQGLQTQYF. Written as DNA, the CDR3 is TGTGCCAGTAGTGCACAATCACAGGGGTTGCAGACCCAGTACTTC. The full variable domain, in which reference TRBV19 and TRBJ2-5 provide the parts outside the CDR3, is DGGITQSPKYLFRKEGQNVTLSCEQNLNHDAMYWYRQDPGQGLRLIYYSQIVNDFQKGDIAEGYSVSREKKESFPLTVTSAQKNPTAFYLCASSAQSQGLQTQYFGPGTRLLVL.